Below, one TCR beta chain is given with its context. The antigen is not known. Sequencing was performed with immunoSEQ multiplex PCR; in TCRdb, only in-frame clones are kept and a portion is missing. In the table there are 400,000 to 450,000 clones, 80% to 95% of which are singletons. The J segment lost 2 bases and the V segment lost 6 bases, leaving 14 bases of the junction unmatched. The CDR3 loop spans 17 amino acids. Germline loops: CDR1 SEHNR, CDR2 FQNEAQ (reference sequence). The data belong to a study of Ad26.COV2.S vaccination and SARS-CoV-2 variants. Study at large: Intramuscular Ad26.COV2.S at 5x10^10 or 1x10^11 viral particles.

Described treatment: some 20 received Ad26.COV2.S at low or high dose, single or two shots; 5 received placebo; per-sample allocation not given. Sampling occurred on day 63 after the first vaccine or placebo injection. In Boston, the donor was an adult between 18-55 years of age. Immunization relied on an Ad26 vector, which expressed Wuhan-strain SARS-CoV-2 spike. Study-wide findings and caveats: Recipients of vaccine and of placebo showed similar breadth of their non-spike TCR repertoires.

The sequence derives from a person aged 18-65 years who received the Ad26.COV2.S COVID-19 vaccine or a placebo. The chain joins TRBV7-9 to TRBJ2-7; the match to TRBD1 covers 9 bases. The sample here was peripheral blood, taken in a trial of Ad26.COV2.S vaccine versus placebo. The CDR3 sequence is CASSSPPGQGIPYEQYF. CDR3 nucleotides: TGTGCCAGCAGTTCGCCCCCGGGACAGGGAATACCCTACGAGCAGTACTTC. Supplemented by reference TRBV7-9 and TRBJ2-7, the full variable domain reads DTGVSQNPRHKITKRGQNVTFRCDPISEHNRLYWYRQTLGQGPEFLTYFQNEAQLEKSRLLSDRFSAERPKGSFSTLEIQRTEQGDSAMYLCASSSPPGQGIPYEQYFGPGTRLTVT.